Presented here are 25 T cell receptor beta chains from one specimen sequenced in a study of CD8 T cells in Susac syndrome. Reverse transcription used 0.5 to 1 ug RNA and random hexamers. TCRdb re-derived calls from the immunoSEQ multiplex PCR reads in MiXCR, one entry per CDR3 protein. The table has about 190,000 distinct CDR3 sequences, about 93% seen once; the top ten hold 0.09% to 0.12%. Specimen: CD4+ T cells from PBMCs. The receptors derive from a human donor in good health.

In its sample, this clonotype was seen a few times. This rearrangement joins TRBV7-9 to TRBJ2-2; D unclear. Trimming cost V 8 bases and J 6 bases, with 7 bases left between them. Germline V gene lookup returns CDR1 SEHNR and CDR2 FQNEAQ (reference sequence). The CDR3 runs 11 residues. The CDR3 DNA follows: TGTGCCAGCTCCCTTTCCGGGGAGCTGTTTTTT. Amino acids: CASSLSGELFF.

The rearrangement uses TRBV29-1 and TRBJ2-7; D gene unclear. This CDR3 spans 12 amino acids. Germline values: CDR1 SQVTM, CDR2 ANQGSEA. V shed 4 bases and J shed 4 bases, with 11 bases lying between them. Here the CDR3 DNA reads TGCAGCGTTGCGGTACAGAAATACGAGCAGTACTTC. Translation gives CSVAVQKYEQYF.

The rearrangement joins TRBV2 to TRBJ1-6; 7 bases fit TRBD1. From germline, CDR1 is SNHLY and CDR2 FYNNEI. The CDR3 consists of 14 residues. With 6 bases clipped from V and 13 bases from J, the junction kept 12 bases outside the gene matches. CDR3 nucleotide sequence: TGTGCCAGCAGGTTGACAGGGCTTAGGAGGCCCCTCCACTTT. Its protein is CASRLTGLRRPLHF.

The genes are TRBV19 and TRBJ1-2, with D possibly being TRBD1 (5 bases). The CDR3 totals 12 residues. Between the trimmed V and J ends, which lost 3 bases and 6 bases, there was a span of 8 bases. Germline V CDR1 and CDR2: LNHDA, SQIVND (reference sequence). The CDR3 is CASSIARDGYTF. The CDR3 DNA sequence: TGTGCCAGTAGTATTGCCAGGGATGGCTACACCTTC.

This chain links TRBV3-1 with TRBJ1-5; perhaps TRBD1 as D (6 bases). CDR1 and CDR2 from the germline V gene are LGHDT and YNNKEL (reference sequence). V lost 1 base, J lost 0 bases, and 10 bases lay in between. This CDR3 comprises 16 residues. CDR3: CASSQGVGGSNQPQHF. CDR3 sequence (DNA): TGTGCCAGCAGCCAAGGCGTAGGGGGTAGCAATCAGCCCCAGCATTTT.

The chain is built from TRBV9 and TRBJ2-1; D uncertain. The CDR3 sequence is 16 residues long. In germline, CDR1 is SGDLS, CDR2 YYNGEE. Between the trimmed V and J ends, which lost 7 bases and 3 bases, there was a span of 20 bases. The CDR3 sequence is CASGKGSSVNYNEQFF. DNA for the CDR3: TGTGCCAGCGGAAAGGGATCTTCGGTAAACTACAATGAGCAGTTCTTC.

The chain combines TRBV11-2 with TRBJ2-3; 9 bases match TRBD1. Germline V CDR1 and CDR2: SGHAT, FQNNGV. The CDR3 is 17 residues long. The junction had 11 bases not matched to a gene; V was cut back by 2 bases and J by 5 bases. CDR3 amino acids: CASSLRPVQGAVDTQYF. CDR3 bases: TGTGCCAGCAGCTTAAGGCCCGTACAGGGGGCTGTAGATACGCAGTATTTT.

Here the CDR3 DNA reads TGCGCCAGCAGCCGCGGAGATGAAAAACTGTTTTTT. Its protein product is CASSRGDEKLFF. The chain combines TRBV5-1 with TRBJ1-4; the D is unclear. CDR1 is SGHRS, CDR2 YFSETQ, per germline. The CDR3 is 12 amino acids. Trimming shortened V by 4 bases and J by 6 bases, and 7 bases separated the two germline ends.

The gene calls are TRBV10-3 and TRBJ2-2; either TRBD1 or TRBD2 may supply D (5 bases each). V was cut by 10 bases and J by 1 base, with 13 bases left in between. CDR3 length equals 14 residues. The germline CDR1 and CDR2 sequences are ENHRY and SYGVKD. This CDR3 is CATKSGGNTGELFF. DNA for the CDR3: TGTGCCACAAAGAGTGGGGGGAACACCGGGGAGCTGTTTTTT.

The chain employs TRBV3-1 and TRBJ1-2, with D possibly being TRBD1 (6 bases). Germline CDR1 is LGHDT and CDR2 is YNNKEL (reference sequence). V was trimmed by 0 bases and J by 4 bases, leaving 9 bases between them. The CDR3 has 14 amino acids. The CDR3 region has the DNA TGTGCCAGCAGCCAAGAGACAGGCCGCTATGGCTACACCTTC. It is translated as CASSQETGRYGYTF.

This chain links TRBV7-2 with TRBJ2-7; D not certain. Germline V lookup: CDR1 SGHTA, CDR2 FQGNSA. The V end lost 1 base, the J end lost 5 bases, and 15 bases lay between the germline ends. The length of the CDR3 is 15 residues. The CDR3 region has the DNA TGTGCCAGCAGCTTAGTCTCCATTAGAACCGACGAGCAGTACTTC. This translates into CASSLVSIRTDEQYF. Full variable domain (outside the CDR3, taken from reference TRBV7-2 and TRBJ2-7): GAGVSQSPSNKVTEKGKDVELRCDPISGHTALYWYRQSLGQGLEFLIYFQGNSAPDKSGLPSDRFSAERTGGSVSTLTIQRTQQEDSAVYLCASSLVSIRTDEQYFGPGTRLTVT.

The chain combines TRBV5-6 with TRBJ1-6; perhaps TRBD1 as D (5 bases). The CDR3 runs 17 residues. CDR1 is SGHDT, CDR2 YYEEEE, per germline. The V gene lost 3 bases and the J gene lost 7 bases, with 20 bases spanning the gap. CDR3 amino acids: CASSSRLVAGRNSPLHF. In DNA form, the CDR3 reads TGTGCCAGCAGCTCCCGGTTAGTGGCGGGACGGAATTCACCCCTCCACTTT. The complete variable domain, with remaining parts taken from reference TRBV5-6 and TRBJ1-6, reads DAGVTQSPTHLIKTRGQQVTLRCSPKSGHDTVSWYQQALGQGPQFIFQYYEEEERQRGNFPDRFSGHQFPNYSSELNVNALLLGDSALYLCASSSRLVAGRNSPLHFGNGTRLTVT.

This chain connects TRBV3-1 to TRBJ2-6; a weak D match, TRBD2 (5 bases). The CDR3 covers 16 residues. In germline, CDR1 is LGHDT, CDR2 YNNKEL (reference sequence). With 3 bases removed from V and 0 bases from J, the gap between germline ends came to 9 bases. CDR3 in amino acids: CASSHRRHSGANVLTF. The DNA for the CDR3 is TGTGCCAGCAGCCACCGGAGGCACTCTGGGGCCAACGTCCTGACTTTC.

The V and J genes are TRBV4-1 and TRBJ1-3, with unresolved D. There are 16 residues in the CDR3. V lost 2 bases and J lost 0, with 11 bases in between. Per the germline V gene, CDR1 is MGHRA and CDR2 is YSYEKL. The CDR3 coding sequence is TGCGCCAGCAGCCAACCGTCCCGGGACTCTGGAAACACCATATATTTT. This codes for CASSQPSRDSGNTIYF.

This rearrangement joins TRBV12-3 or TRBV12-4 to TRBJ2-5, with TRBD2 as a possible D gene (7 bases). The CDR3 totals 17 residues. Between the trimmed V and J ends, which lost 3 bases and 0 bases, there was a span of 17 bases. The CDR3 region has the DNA TGTGCCAGCAGTTTGGGGCGGGGGCTTTTCTACCAAGAGACCCAGTACTTC. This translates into CASSLGRGLFYQETQYF.

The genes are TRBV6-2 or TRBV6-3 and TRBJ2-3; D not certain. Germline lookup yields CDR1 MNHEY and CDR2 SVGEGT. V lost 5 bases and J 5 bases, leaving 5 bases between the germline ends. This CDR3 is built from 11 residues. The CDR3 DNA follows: TGTGCCAGCAGTCGACTAGATACGCAGTATTTT. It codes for CASSRLDTQYF.

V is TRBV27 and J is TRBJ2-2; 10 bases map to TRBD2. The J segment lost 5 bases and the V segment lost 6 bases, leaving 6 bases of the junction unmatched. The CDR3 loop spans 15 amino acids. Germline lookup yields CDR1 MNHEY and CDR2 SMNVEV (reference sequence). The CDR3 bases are TGTGCCAGCAGCCTTCTAGCGGGAGTAACCGGGGAGCTGTTTTTT. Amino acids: CASSLLAGVTGELFF.

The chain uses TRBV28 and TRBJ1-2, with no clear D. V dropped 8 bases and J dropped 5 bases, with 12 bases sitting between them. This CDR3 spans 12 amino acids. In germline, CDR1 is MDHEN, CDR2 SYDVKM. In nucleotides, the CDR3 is TGTGCCAGCTTCACGCGGATGTATGGCTACACCTTC. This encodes CASFTRMYGYTF.

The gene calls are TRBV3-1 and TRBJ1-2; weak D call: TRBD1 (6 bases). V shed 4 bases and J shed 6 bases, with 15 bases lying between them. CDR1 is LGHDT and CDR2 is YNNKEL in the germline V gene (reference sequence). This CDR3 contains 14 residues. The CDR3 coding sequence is TGTGCCAGCAGCCCCAGGGCAGGGGAAAATGGCTACACCTTC. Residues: CASSPRAGENGYTF.

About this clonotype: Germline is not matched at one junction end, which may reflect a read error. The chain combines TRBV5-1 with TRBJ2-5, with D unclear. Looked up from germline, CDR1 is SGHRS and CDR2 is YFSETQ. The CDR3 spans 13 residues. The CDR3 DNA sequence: TGCGCCAGCAGCTTGGTCGCTCAAGGGACCCAGTACTTC. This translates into CASSLVAQGTQYF.

CDR3 region: CAWSQGSSYNSPLHF. For the CDR3, the DNA is TGTGCCTGGAGTCAGGGAAGCTCCTATAATTCACCCCTCCACTTT. The rearrangement links TRBV30 to TRBJ1-6, with D tentatively TRBD1 (5 bases). The CDR3 is 15 amino acids. Between the trimmed V and J ends, which lost 2 bases and 0 bases, there was a span of 8 bases. Germline V gene data show CDR1 as GTSNPN and CDR2 as SVGIG (reference sequence).

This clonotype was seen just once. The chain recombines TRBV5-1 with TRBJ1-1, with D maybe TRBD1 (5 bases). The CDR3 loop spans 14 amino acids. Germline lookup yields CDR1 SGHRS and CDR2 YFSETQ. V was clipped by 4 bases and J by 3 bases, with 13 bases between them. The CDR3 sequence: CASSPAGTDTEAFF. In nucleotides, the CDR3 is TGCGCCAGCAGCCCAGCGGGGACCGACACTGAAGCTTTCTTT.

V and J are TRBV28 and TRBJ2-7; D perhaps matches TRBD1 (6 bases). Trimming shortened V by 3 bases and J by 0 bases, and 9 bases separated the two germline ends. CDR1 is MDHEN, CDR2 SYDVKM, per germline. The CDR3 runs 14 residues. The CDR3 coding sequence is TGTGCCAGCAGTTTGGCGGACAGCTCCTACGAGCAGTACTTC. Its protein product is CASSLADSSYEQYF.

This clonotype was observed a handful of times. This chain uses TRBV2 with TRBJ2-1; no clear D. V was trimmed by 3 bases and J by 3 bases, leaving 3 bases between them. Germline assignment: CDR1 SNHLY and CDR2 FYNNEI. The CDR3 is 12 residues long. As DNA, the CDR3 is TGTGCCAGCAGTGAGAGCTACAATGAGCAGTTCTTC. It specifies CASSESYNEQFF.

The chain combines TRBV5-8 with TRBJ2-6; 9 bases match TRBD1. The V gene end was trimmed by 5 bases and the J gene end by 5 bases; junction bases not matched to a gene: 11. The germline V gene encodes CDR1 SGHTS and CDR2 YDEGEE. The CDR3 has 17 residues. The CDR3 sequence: CASSPDSDRGRANVLTF. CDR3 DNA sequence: TGTGCCAGCAGTCCTGACTCGGACAGGGGCAGGGCCAACGTCCTGACTTTC.